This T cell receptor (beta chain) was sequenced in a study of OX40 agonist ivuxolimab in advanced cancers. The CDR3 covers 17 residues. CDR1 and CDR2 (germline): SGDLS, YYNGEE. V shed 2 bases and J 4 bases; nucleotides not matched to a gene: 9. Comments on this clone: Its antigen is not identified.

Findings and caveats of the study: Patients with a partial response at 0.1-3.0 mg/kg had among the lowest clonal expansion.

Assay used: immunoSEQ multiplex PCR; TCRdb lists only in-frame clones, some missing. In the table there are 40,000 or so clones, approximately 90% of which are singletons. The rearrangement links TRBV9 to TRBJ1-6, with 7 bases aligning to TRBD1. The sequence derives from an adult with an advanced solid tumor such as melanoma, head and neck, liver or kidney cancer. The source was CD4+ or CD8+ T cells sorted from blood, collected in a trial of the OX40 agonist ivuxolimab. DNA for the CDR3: TGTGCCAGCAGCGTCCACCGGGACAGAAATTATAATTCACCCCTCCACTTT. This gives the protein CASSVHRDRNYNSPLHF.